What follows are 7 T cell receptor beta chains derived from one specimen sequenced in a study of blood T cell repertoires in COVID-19. Here immunoSEQ multiplex PCR was the method, and the copy in TCRdb shows in-frame clones only, minus some. Altogether 30,000 to 35,000 clones are present, around 73% being singletons, with the ten largest covering about 7.9%. The sample consisted of peripheral blood. These receptors came from a woman in her sixties or seventies with acute or convalescent COVID-19.

CDR3 region: CASSDGGGIEKLFF. The CDR3 region has the DNA TGTGCCAGCAGTGACGGGGGGGGAATTGAAAAACTGTTTTTT. J is TRBJ1-4 and V is TRBV6-1; possible D gene TRBD1, 5 bases. CDR1 MNHNS and CDR2 SASEGT come from the germline V gene. This CDR3 is built from 14 residues. With 3 bases removed from V and 7 bases from J, the gap between germline ends came to 12 bases.

This clone was observed once. The rearrangement joins TRBV30 to TRBJ1-5; D may be TRBD1 (6 bases). The germline V gene encodes CDR1 GTSNPN and CDR2 SVGIG (reference sequence). The CDR3 extends over 14 amino acids. V shed 3 bases and J shed 3 bases, with 12 bases lying between them. In DNA, the CDR3 is TGTGCCTGGAGCGAAGACAGGTACAATCAGCCCCAGCATTTT. Translating it yields CAWSEDRYNQPQHF.

This clone was picked up a small number of times. The V gene is TRBV5-3, the J gene TRBJ1-5; maybe TRBD1 (6 bases). TRBV5-3 is an ORF; its function is uncertain. This CDR3 spans 16 amino acids. The germline V and J ends were trimmed by 1 base and 2 bases, with 13 bases remaining between them. The DNA for the CDR3 is TGTGCCAGAAGCTTGCAGACAGGTTGTTGCAATCAGCCCCAGCATTTT. This sequence encodes CARSLQTGCCNQPQHF.

V and J are TRBV25-1 and TRBJ1-2, with 7 bases that match TRBD1. V lost 7 bases to trimming and J lost 0 bases; unmatched junction nucleotides: 5. In germline, CDR1 is MGHDK, CDR2 SYGVNS. The CDR3 totals 14 residues. The CDR3 nucleotides read TGTGCCAGCAAACCACAGGGGACTAACTATGGCTACACCTTC. The encoded protein is CASKPQGTNYGYTF.

This chain joins TRBV19 and TRBJ2-7; 7 nucleotides agree with TRBD1. Losses at the gene ends were 1 base for V and 0 bases for J; bases not matched to a gene: 3. The CDR3 has 15 residues. Germline CDR1 reads LNHDA; CDR2 reads SQIVND (reference sequence). CDR3 bases: TGTGCCAGTAGTATAGGAGGGACAGCCTCCTACGAGCAGTACTTC. Amino acid sequence: CASSIGGTASYEQYF.

The chain employs TRBV2 and TRBJ1-1, with 9 bases aligning to TRBD1. The length of the CDR3 is 12 residues. V dropped 7 bases and J dropped 4; count of bases not matched to a gene: 1. The germline gives CDR1 SNHLY, CDR2 FYNNEI. Written as DNA, the CDR3 is TGTGCCAGCAAACAGGGGGCCACTGAAGCTTTCTTT. Translating it yields CASKQGATEAFF.

V usage is TRBV2 and J usage is TRBJ2-2, with TRBD1 identical over 10 bases. This CDR3 region has 14 residues. J lost 6 bases, V lost 5 bases, and 3 bases had no gene match. CDR1 is SNHLY and CDR2 is FYNNEI in the germline V gene. CDR3 sequence: CASSRQGAAGELFF. The CDR3 DNA follows: TGTGCCAGCAGTAGACAGGGGGCTGCCGGGGAGCTGTTTTTT.